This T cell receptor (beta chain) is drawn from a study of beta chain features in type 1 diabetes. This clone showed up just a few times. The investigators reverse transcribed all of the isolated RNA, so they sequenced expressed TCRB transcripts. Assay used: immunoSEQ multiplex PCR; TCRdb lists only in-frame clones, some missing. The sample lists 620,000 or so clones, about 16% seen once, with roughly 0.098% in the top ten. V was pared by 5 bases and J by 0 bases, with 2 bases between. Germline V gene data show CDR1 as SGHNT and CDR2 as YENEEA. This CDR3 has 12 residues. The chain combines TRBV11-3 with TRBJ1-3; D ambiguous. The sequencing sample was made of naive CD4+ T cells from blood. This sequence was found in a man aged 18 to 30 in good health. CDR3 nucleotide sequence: TGTGCCAGCAGCCACTCTGGAAACACCATATATTTT. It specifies CASSHSGNTIYF. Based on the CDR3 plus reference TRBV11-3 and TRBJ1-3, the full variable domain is EAGVVQSPRYKIIEKKQPVAFWCNPISGHNTLYWYLQNLGQGPELLIRYENEEAVDDSQLPKDRFSAERLKGVDSTLKIQPAELGDSAVYLCASSHSGNTIYFGEGSWLTVV.